The 17 T cell receptor beta chains presented below share a single source sample, sequenced in a study of blood T cell repertoires in COVID-19. Only in-frame clones appear in the TCRdb table, and some are missing; sequencing was by immunoSEQ multiplex PCR. The data contain roughly 150,000 clones, about three quarters of them singletons. Specimen: peripheral blood. The source is a man between 65 and 85 years old with acute or convalescent COVID-19.

J is TRBJ2-1 and V is TRBV9; 7 positions match TRBD2. This CDR3 spans 14 amino acids. Germline trimming cut 3 bases from V and 5 bases from J; bases unmatched to any gene: 5. In germline, CDR1 is SGDLS, CDR2 YYNGEE. CDR3 nucleotide sequence: TGTGCCAGCAGCGGACTAGCTGAGAACAATGAGCAGTTCTTC. Translating gives CASSGLAENNEQFF.

This chain uses TRBV6-6 with TRBJ2-5, with TRBD2 matching 7 bases. This CDR3 contains 16 residues. Trimming cost V 0 bases and J 1 base; bases outside gene matches: 5. Germline V gene data show CDR1 as MNHNY and CDR2 as SVGAGI (reference sequence). CDR3 sequence reads: CASSYSLAAIQETQYF. Here the CDR3 DNA reads TGTGCCAGCAGTTACTCCCTAGCGGCCATCCAAGAGACCCAGTACTTC.

This chain uses TRBV7-9 with TRBJ2-7, with 8 nucleotides matching TRBD1. Germline lookup yields CDR1 SEHNR and CDR2 FQNEAQ (reference sequence). The CDR3 contains 14 residues. With V trimmed by 5 bases and J by 2 bases, 5 bases remained unmatched. The CDR3 region has the DNA TGTGCCAGCAGCGGACAGGGACAGGCCTACGAGCAGTACTTC. Encoded protein: CASSGQGQAYEQYF.

The J gene is TRBJ1-1, the V gene TRBV6-6; no firm D call. The CDR3 totals 13 residues. In germline, CDR1 is MNHNY, CDR2 SVGAGI (reference sequence). V gave up 6 bases and J gave up 2 bases, with 10 bases separating them. CDR3 nucleotides: TGTGCCAGCAGCCAGACGGGAAACACTGAAGCTTTCTTT. Protein sequence: CASSQTGNTEAFF.

The CDR3 nucleotides are TGTGCCAGCAAGAAGCTGACAGGGGTAGACAATGAGCAGTTCTTC. Translated: CASKKLTGVDNEQFF. The genes are TRBV2 and TRBJ2-1; 8 bases map to TRBD1. Germline trimming cut 7 bases from V and 5 bases from J; bases unmatched to any gene: 10. Germline CDR1 reads SNHLY; CDR2 reads FYNNEI. The CDR3 loop spans 15 amino acids.

The chain links TRBV25-1 to TRBJ1-2; possible D gene TRBD1, 5 bases. Looked up from germline, CDR1 is MGHDK and CDR2 is SYGVNS. The V end lost 6 bases, the J end lost 3 bases, and 17 bases lay between the germline ends. The CDR3 runs to 15 residues. The CDR3 is CASSPGGVTHYGYTF. Written as DNA, the CDR3 is TGTGCCAGCAGCCCTGGGGGGGTGACTCACTATGGCTACACCTTC.

The DNA of the CDR3 is TGTGCCAGCAGCTTTAGCATACTCAATCAGCCCCAGCATTTT. The encoded protein is CASSFSILNQPQHF. This chain uses TRBV5-5 with TRBJ1-5; D gene ambiguous. The CDR3 loop spans 14 amino acids. Germline-derived CDR1 and CDR2 are SGHKS and YYEKEE (reference sequence). The V and J ends lost 2 bases and 3 bases respectively, with 9 bases between them.

CDR3 DNA: TGTGCCAGCAGCTCCTTCGGACAGGGCTACGAGCAGTACTTC. This encodes CASSSFGQGYEQYF. The chain joins TRBV7-2 to TRBJ2-7; 8 nucleotides align to TRBD1. The junction had 5 bases not matched to a gene; V was cut back by 4 bases and J by 3 bases. The germline V gene has CDR1 SGHTA and CDR2 FQGNSA. The CDR3 is 14 amino acids.

The rearrangement links TRBV5-1 to TRBJ2-1, with TRBD1 matching over 8 bases. Germline CDR1 is SGHRS and CDR2 is YFSETQ. J was trimmed by 3 bases and V by 0 bases; bases with no gene match: 5. This CDR3 contains 16 residues. The CDR3 nucleotides are TGCGCCAGCAGCTTGGATGCGGACAGGGTCTACAATGAGCAGTTCTTC. Translating it yields CASSLDADRVYNEQFF.

This chain joins TRBV7-3 and TRBJ2-3; 8 bases align to TRBD2. CDR3 length equals 19 residues. V shed 3 bases and J 4 bases; nucleotides not matched to a gene: 18. Per germline, CDR1 SGHTA and CDR2 FQGTGA. CDR3 amino acids: CASSLIAGSSPGSPDTQYF. In DNA, the CDR3 is TGTGCCAGCAGCTTGATAGCGGGATCGTCCCCGGGTAGCCCAGATACGCAGTATTTT.

This clone has a handful of counts. The chain uses TRBV27 and TRBJ1-1; D may be TRBD1 (5 bases). Germline V gives CDR1 MNHEY, CDR2 SMNVEV (reference sequence). CDR3 length: 15 amino acids. Trimming shortened V by 3 bases and J by 2 bases, and 13 bases separated the two germline ends. CDR3 nucleotide sequence: TGTGCCAGCAGTTTCGCTGGGGACTTCAACACTGAAGCTTTCTTT. Amino acid sequence: CASSFAGDFNTEAFF.

The DNA of the CDR3 is TGTGCCAGCAGTCCGACAGGGGGCGTCTCCTACGAGCAGTACTTC. Translating gives CASSPTGGVSYEQYF. This chain uses TRBV5-4 with TRBJ2-7, with 10 bases aligning to TRBD1. Germline CDR1 and CDR2: SGHNT and YYREEE (reference sequence). CDR3 length: 15 residues. V trimming: 5 bases; J trimming: 0 bases; junction bases outside the gene matches: 5.

The chain combines TRBV24-1 with TRBJ2-2, with D perhaps TRBD2 (6 bases). Trimming cost V 0 bases and J 5 bases, with 9 bases left between them. In germline, CDR1 is KGHDR, CDR2 SFDVKD. CDR3 length: 15 residues. The CDR3 DNA reads TGTGCCACCAGTGATTTGTGGGGGGAAACCGGGGAGCTGTTTTTT. Its translation is CATSDLWGETGELFF.

J is TRBJ2-7 and V is TRBV6-2 or TRBV6-3, with D possibly matching TRBD1 (5 bases). V was trimmed by 1 base and J by 0 bases, leaving 16 bases between them. Germline V lookup: CDR1 MNHEY, CDR2 SVGEGT. The CDR3 extends over 17 amino acids. This CDR3 reads CASSYFKTAYSSYEQYF. In DNA, the CDR3 is TGTGCCAGCAGTTACTTCAAGACAGCCTACAGCTCCTACGAGCAGTACTTC.

The CDR3, as DNA: TGTGCCAGCAGCCCCTGGGGGCCTTATAATGAAAAACTGTTTTTT. Translated: CASSPWGPYNEKLFF. The chain has TRBV3-1 (or the pseudogene TRBV3-2) and TRBJ1-4; TRBD1 is a possible D gene (6 bases). Germline V CDR1 and CDR2: LGHDT, YNNKEL (reference sequence). Between the trimmed V and J ends, which lost 4 bases and 4 bases, there was a span of 13 bases. This CDR3 comprises 15 residues.

This clone was counted a single time. The chain uses TRBV7-2 and TRBJ2-3, with 7 bases lining up with TRBD2. Germline assignment: CDR1 SGHTA and CDR2 FQGNSA. The CDR3 covers 19 residues. The V gene end was trimmed by 1 base and the J gene end by 2 bases; junction bases not matched to a gene: 15. In DNA, the CDR3 is TGTGCCAGCAGCTTAGTCTCTCCCGGGACTAAAAGTGTCACAGATACGCAGTATTTT. Its translation: CASSLVSPGTKSVTDTQYF.

The gene calls are TRBV6-5 and TRBJ2-7; 9 nucleotides match TRBD1. CDR3 length: 15 residues. Germline assignment: CDR1 MNHEY and CDR2 SVGAGI. J lost 7 bases, V lost 4 bases, and 11 bases had no gene match. In DNA form, the CDR3 reads TGTGCCAGCAGTTTCACAACAGGGGGCTCAGGGGAGCAGTACTTC. Translating it yields CASSFTTGGSGEQYF.